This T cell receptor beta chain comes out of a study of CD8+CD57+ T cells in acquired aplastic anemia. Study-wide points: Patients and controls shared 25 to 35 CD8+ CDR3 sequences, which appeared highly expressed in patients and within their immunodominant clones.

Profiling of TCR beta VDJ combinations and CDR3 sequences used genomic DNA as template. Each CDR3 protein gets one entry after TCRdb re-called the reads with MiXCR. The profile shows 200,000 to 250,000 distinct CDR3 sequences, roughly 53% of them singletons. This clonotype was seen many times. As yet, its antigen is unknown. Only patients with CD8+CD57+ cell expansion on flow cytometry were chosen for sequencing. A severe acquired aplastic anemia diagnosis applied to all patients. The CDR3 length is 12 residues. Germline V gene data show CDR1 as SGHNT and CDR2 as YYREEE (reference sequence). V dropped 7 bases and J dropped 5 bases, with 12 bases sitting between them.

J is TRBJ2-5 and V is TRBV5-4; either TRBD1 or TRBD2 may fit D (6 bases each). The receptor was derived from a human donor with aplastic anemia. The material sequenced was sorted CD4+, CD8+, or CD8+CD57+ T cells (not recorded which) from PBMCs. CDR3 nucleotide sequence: TGTGCCAGCGGGGGGCGAGGGGAGACCCAGTACTTC. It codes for CASGGRGETQYF.